The present T cell receptor beta chain was sequenced within a study of blood T cell repertoires in COVID-19. In the study overall: Both acute and convalescent COVID-19 samples were obtained from the United States, Italy and Spain. Sample material is recorded as cDNA or gDNA derived from T cells, B-cell-depleted T cells, or PBMCs.

Under the authors' procedure: Using reference gene primer amplification, nucleated cell counts were estimated. Measured with immunoSEQ multiplex PCR; TCRdb has only the in-frame clones, and not every one. D and trimming were read from the DNA, whereas the V and J calls and clone size are those reported in that table. In the table there are around 150,000 clones, 81% of which are singletons. This clonotype was obtained from a man aged 60 to 69 with active or convalescent COVID-19. Sequencing used peripheral blood.

The CDR3 nucleotides are TGTGCCAGCAGCCCCCGACAGGGTCCCTACGAGCAGTACTTC. Translation gives CASSPRQGPYEQYF. The chain links TRBV5-4 to TRBJ2-7, with 7 bases matching TRBD1. V gave up 4 bases and J gave up 2 bases; unmatched junction bases: 6. CDR3 length: 14 residues. Germline V gene data show CDR1 as SGHNT and CDR2 as YYREEE (reference sequence).